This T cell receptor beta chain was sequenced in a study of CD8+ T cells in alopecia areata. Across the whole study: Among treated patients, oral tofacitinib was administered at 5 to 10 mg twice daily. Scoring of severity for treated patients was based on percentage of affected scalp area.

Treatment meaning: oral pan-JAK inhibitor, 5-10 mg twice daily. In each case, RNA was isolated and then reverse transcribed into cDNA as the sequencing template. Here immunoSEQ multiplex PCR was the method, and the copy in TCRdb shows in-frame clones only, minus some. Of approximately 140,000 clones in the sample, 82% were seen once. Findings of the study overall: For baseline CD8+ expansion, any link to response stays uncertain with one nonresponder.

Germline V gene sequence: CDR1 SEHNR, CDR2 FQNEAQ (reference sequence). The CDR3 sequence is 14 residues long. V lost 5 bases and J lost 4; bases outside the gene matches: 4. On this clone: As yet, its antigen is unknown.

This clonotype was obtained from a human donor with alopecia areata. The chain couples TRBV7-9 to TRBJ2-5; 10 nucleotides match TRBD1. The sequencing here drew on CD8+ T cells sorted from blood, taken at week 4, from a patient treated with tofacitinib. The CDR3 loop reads CASSVRDRGETQYF. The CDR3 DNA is TGTGCCAGCAGCGTCCGGGACAGGGGAGAGACCCAGTACTTC.